This T cell receptor beta chain was obtained from a study of blood T cell repertoires in COVID-19. TCRdb's copy holds only in-frame clones and misses some; the assay was immunoSEQ multiplex PCR. The table shows about 170,000 clones, with about 86% occurring only once. Trimming shortened V by 7 bases and J by 11 bases, and 14 bases separated the two germline ends. CDR3 size: 12 residues. Per germline, CDR1 LNHDA and CDR2 SQIVND (reference sequence). V gene TRBV19 combines with J gene TRBJ1-4; D remains unclear. This clonotype was obtained from a woman in her 70s who had recovered from COVID-19. The sequencing input was peripheral blood. CDR3 nucleotide sequence: TGTGCCAGTACCTTTTCCCGGGGTAAACTGTTTTTT. This sequence encodes CASTFSRGKLFF. The variable domain in full, completed from reference TRBV19 and TRBJ1-4, reads DGGITQSPKYLFRKEGQNVTLSCEQNLNHDAMYWYRQDPGQGLRLIYYSQIVNDFQKGDIAEGYSVSREKKESFPLTVTSAQKNPTAFYLCASTFSRGKLFFGSGTQLSVL.